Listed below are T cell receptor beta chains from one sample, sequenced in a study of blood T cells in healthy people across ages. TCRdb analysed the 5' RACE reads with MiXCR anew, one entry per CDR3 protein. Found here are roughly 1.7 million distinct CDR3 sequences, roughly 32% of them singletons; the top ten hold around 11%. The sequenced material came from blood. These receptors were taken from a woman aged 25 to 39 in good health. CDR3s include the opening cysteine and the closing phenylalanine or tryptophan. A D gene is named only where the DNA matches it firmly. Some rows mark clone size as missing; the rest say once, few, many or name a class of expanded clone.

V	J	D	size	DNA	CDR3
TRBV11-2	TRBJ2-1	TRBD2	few	TGTGCCAGCAGCTTACATAGCGGGCATCAGTTCTTC	CASSLHSGHQFF
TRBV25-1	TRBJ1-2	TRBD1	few	TGTGCCAGCAGTCCGGCGGGACAGGGGAAACGCTACACCTTC	CASSPAGQGKRYTF
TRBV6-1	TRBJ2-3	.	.	TGTGCCAGCAGTGAGTCAGAAGATACGCAGTATTTT	CASSESEDTQYF
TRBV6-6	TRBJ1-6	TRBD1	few	TGTGCCAGCAGTCCCGGGACAGGGGGCCTTTCACCCCTCCACTTT	CASSPGTGGLSPLHF
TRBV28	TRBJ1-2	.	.	TGTGCCAGCTCGTCCAGCAGAAACTATGGCTACACCTTC	CASSSSRNYGYTF
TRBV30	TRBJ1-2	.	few	TGTGCCTGGAGTGTACCAGAAAACTATGGCTACACCTTC	CAWSVPENYGYTF
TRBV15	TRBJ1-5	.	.	TGTGCCACCAGCAGAGATTTCGACCAGCCCCAGCATTTT	CATSRDFDQPQHF
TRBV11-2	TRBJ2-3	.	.	TGTGCCAGCAGATACCCTAGCACAGATACGCAGTATTTT	CASRYPSTDTQYF
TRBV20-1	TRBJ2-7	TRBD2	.	TGCAGTGCTAGCGTAAAAGGCTCGGCTAGCGGGTACGAGCAGTACTTC	CSASVKGSASGYEQYF
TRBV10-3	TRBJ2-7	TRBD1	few	TGTGCCATCAGTGAAGGGACAGGCTCCTACGAGCAGTACTTC	CAISEGTGSYEQYF
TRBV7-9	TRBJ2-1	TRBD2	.	TGTGCCAGCAGCTTAGAGGGGGCTAGCGGGAGGAGGGATGAGCAGTTCTTC	CASSLEGASGRRDEQFF
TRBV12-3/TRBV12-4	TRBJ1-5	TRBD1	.	TGTGCCAGCAGTTGGAGACAGGGGGCCCAGCCCCAGCATTTT	CASSWRQGAQPQHF
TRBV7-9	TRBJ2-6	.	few	TGTGCCAGCAGCCACACCTCTGGGGCCAACGTCCTGACTTTC	CASSHTSGANVLTF
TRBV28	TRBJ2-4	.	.	TGTGCCAGTTTTGACTGGGAAGAGCAGTACTTC	CASFDWEEQYF
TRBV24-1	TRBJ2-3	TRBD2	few	TGTGCCACCAGTGACTCCGGGACTAGCGGGAGAGGCGATACGCAGTATTTT	CATSDSGTSGRGDTQYF
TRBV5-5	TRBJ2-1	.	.	TGTGCCAGCAGCTTGGGGGCGATTAATCGTGAGCAGTTCTTC	CASSLGAINREQFF
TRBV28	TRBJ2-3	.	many	TGTGCCAGCAGGGGGGCCTTGACAGATACGCAGTATTTT	CASRGALTDTQYF
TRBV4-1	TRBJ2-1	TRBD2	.	TGCGCCAGCAGCCAAGTAACTAGCGGGAGGCCCCGCAATGAGCAGTTCTTC	CASSQVTSGRPRNEQFF
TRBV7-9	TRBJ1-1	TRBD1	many	TGTGCCAGCAGCTTAGTTAGCACAGGGGGCGAAGCTTTCTTT	CASSLVSTGGEAFF
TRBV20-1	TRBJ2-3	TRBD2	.	TGCAGTGCTAGGGTAGCGGGGGGAGGGGATACGCAGTATTTT	CSARVAGGGDTQYF
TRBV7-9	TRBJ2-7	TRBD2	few	TGTGCCAGCAGCTCTAGCGGGATGAGGGGCGAGCAGTACTTC	CASSSSGMRGEQYF
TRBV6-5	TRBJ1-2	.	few	TGTGCCAGCAGGGTATCGACCCAACCCTCTGGCTACACCTTC	CASRVSTQPSGYTF
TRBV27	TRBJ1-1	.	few	TGTGCCAGCAGTTTATTAAGTAGGGAGAACACTGAAGCTTTCTTT	CASSLLSRENTEAFF
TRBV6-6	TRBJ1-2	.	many	TGTGCCAGCAGAACGACGGCTTTTGTCTACACCTTC	CASRTTAFVYTF
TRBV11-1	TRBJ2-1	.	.	TGTGCCAGCAGCTTAGGTTCGAGGCTAGCAAACAATGAGCAGTTCTTC	CASSLGSRLANNEQFF
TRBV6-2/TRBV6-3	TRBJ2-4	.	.	TGTGCCAGCAGTTACGAATTGGGCCGTGACAAAAACATTCAGTACTTC	CASSYELGRDKNIQYF
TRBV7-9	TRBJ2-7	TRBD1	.	TGTGCCAGCAGCTTCCGGACAGGTCACTACGAGCAGTACTTC	CASSFRTGHYEQYF
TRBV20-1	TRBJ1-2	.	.	TGCAGTGCCCCAGTCCCCTCGGATGGGTATGGCTACACCTTC	CSAPVPSDGYGYTF
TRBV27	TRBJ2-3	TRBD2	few	TGTGCCAGCAGTTTATCTTTTTCGCCGGGACTAACCACAGATACGCAGTATTTT	CASSLSFSPGLTTDTQYF
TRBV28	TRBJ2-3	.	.	TGTGCCAGCAGTTTATCGCACCGAGGGGTAAATACGCAGTATTTT	CASSLSHRGVNTQYF
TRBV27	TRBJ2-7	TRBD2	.	TGTGCCAGCAGTTTGTGGCTAGCGGGGTCCTCCTACGAGCAGTACTTC	CASSLWLAGSSYEQYF
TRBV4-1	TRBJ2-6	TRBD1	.	TGCGCCAGCAGCCAAGATGGGGGACAGGGACGGTCTGGGGCCAACGTCCTGACTTTC	CASSQDGGQGRSGANVLTF
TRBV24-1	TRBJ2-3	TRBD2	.	TGTGCCACCAGTGATTGGGGAGGGATGCAGTATTTT	CATSDWGGMQYF
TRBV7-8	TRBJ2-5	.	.	TGTGCCAGCAGCCCCATAGCGGCGGTGGGGGAGACCCAGTACTTC	CASSPIAAVGETQYF
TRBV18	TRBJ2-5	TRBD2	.	TGTGCCAGCGAGGGACTAGCGCAAGAGACCCAGTACTTC	CASEGLAQETQYF
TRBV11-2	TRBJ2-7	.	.	TGTGCCAGCAGCCCCGGCGTCGTCTCGGAGCAGTACTTC	CASSPGVVSEQYF
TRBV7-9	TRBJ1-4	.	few	TGTGCCAGCAGCTTAGCCCCACAGGGCTATAATGAAAAACTGTTTTTT	CASSLAPQGYNEKLFF
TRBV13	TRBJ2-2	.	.	TGTGCCAGCAGCCAGAGGGGGGGAGTGACCACCGGGGAGCTGTTTTTT	CASSQRGGVTTGELFF
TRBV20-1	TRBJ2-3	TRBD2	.	TGCAGCCTCAGACATCCCTTAGCGGGAGGCACAGATACGCAGTATTTT	CSLRHPLAGGTDTQYF
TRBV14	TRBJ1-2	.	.	TGTGCCAGCAGCCAAGTTTTTCGGGATGGCTACACCTTC	CASSQVFRDGYTF
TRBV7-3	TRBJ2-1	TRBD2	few	TGTGCCAGCAGCTTAGTAGGTAGCGGGGGGAGCTCCTACAATGAGCAGTTCTTC	CASSLVGSGGSSYNEQFF
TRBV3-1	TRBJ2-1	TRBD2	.	TGTGCCAGCAGCCCTTTCTCCGGGACTAGCGGGACGTACAATGAGCAGTTCTTC	CASSPFSGTSGTYNEQFF
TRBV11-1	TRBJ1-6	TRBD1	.	TGTGCCAGCACCAGTCGGGACAGGGGAAATTCACCCCTCCACTTT	CASTSRDRGNSPLHF
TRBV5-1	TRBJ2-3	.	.	TGCGCCAGCAGTCCGATGCCCGGCTTTTCAGATACGCAGTATTTT	CASSPMPGFSDTQYF
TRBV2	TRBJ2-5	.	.	TGTGCCAGTGTTCAGGGGGCGGGGGAGCAGTACTTC	CASVQGAGEQYF
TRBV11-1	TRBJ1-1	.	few	TGTGCCAGCAGCAAGTCTCGTTCAGAGAACACTGAAGCTTTCTTT	CASSKSRSENTEAFF
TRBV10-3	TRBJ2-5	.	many	TGTGCCAAGGTGACTCAAGAGACCCAGTACTTC	CAKVTQETQYF
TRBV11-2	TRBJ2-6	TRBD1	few	TGTGCCAGCAGCAATCGACCGGGACAGGGATCTGGGGCCAACGTCCTGACTTTC	CASSNRPGQGSGANVLTF
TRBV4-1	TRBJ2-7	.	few	TGCGCCAGCAGCCAAGATTCGATCCAGAGGGGAGAGCAGTACTTC	CASSQDSIQRGEQYF
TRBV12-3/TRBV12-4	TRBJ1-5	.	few	TGCGCCAGCAGTACGGGGCCCCTTAATAGCAATCAGCCCCAGCATTTT	CASSTGPLNSNQPQHF
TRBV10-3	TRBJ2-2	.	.	TGTGCCATCAACGACCCGACCGGGGAGCTGTTTTTT	CAINDPTGELFF
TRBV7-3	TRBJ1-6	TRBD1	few	TGTGCCAGCAGCTTAATACGACAGGGGGCGCATTCACCCCTCCACTTT	CASSLIRQGAHSPLHF
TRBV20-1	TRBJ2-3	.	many	TGCAGTGCTAGAGTACTAGGAGGTGATACGCAGTATTTT	CSARVLGGDTQYF
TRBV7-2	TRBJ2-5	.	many	TGTGCCAGCAGCTTAGTGAGGATTAGTTGGGAGGAGACCCAGTACTTC	CASSLVRISWEETQYF